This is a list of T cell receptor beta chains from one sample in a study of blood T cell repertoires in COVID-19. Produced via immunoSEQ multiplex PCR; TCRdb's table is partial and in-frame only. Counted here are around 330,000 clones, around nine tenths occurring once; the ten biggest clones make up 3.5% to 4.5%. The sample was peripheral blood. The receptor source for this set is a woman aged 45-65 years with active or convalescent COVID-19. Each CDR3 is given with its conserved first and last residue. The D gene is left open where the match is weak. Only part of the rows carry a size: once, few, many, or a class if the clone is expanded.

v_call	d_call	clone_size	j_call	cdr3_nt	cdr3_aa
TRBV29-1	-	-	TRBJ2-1	TGCAGCGTTGCTCCTGACAGCTACAATGAGCAGTTCTTC	CSVAPDSYNEQFF
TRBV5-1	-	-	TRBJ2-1	TGCGCCAGCAGCTTGGAAGTCACCTATTCCTACAATGAGCAGTTCTTC	CASSLEVTYSYNEQFF
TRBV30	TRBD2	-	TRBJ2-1	TGTGCACAAGGACGGGACTACCTGAACAATGAGCAGTTCTTC	CAQGRDYLNNEQFF
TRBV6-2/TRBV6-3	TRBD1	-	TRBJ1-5	TGTGCCAGCAGTTACTCGGACGGACAGGGAGTAAGGCCCCAGCATTTT	CASSYSDGQGVRPQHF
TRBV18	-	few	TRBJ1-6	TGTGCCAGCTCACCACAGGGGAATAATTCACCCCTCCACTTT	CASSPQGNNSPLHF
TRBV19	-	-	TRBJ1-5	TGTGCCAGTAGGGGGGGTTATAGCAATCAGCCCCAGCATTTT	CASRGGYSNQPQHF
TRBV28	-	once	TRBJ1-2	TGTGCCAGCAGTTTATGGACAGGAGGAGGTCATGGCTACACCTTC	CASSLWTGGGHGYTF
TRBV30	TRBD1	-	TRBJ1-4	TGTGCCTGGAGTGGGGGGACAGCAGAAAAACTGTTTTTT	CAWSGGTAEKLFF
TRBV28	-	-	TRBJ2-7	TGTGCCAGCAGCCTATCCCTTTACGAGCAGTACTTC	CASSLSLYEQYF
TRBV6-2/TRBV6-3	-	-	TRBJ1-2	TGTGCCAGCAGTTATTCCGGGAACTATGGCTACACCTTC	CASSYSGNYGYTF
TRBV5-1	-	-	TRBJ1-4	TGCGCCAGCAGCTTGGGAGGAATCAATGAAAAACTGTTTTTT	CASSLGGINEKLFF
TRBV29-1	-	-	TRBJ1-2	TGCAGCGTTGACAATCGGGTAGGTGGCTACACCTTC	CSVDNRVGGYTF
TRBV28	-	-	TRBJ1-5	TGTGCCAGCGGCGGGGGCGGGCAGCCCCAGCATTTT	CASGGGGQPQHF
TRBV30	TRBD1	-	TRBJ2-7	TGTGCCTGGGACCCCGGGACAGGGGAACAGTACTTC	CAWDPGTGEQYF
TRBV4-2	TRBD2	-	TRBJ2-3	TGTGCCAGCAGACGGGGGACTAGCGGGAGCGATGGGGATACGCAGTATTTT	CASRRGTSGSDGDTQYF
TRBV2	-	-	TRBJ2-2	TGTGCCAGCAGTGTGCGGAACACCGGGGAGCTGTTTTTT	CASSVRNTGELFF
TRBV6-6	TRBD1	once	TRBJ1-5	TGTGCCAGCAGGCAATCACAGGGGTATAGCAATCAGCCCCAGCATTTT	CASRQSQGYSNQPQHF
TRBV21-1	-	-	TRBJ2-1	TGTGCCAGCAGCAAAGTCCTAGCTAACAATGAGCAGTTCTTC	CASSKVLANNEQFF
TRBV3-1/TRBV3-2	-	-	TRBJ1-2	TGTGCCAGCAGCAAAGGACAGAGCTATGGCTACACCTTC	CASSKGQSYGYTF
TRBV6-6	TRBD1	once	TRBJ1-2	TGTGCCAGCAGTCTAACAGGAACCCAGGGGGCTAACTATGGCTACACCTTC	CASSLTGTQGANYGYTF
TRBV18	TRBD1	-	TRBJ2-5	TGTGCCAGCTCACCGGGACAGTTCCAAGAGACCCAGTACTTC	CASSPGQFQETQYF
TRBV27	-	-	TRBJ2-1	TGTGCCAGCAGTCCCCGGGAGCACAATGAGCAGTTCTTC	CASSPREHNEQFF
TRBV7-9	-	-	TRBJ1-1	TGTGCCAGCAGCGAGCAGGGGATTGAAGCTTTCTTT	CASSEQGIEAFF
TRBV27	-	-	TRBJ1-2	TGTGCCAGCAGAGGGGGATCAAAAGCTAACTATGGCTACACCTTC	CASRGGSKANYGYTF
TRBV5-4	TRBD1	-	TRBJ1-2	TGTGCCAGCAGCTTGGCCCGGGCAGGGGGTCATGGCTACACCTTC	CASSLARAGGHGYTF
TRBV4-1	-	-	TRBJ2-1	TGCGCCAGCAGCCAGGGGATTTCCAGGGGGGCCCACAATGAGCAGTTCTTC	CASSQGISRGAHNEQFF
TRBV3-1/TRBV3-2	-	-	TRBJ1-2	TGTGCCAGCAGCCAAGAGACAGGCTATGGCTACACCTTC	CASSQETGYGYTF